This T cell receptor (beta chain) is drawn from a study of CD8 T cells in ankylosing spondylitis. Study conclusions and caveats: Seemingly distinctive of ankylosing spondylitis blood was a TCR beta motif formed by eight highly homologous variants. Reactive arthritis synovial fluid and blood previously showed some of these motif variants.

Concerning this clonotype itself: Its target is not known.

A quantitative 5'-RACE method, one with molecular barcodes, was used to make TCR beta libraries. TCRdb recomputed calls from the 5' RACE reads with MiXCR, one row per CDR3 protein. Here the sample spans 350,000 or so distinct CDR3 sequences, less than 10% being singletons. Trimming stripped 2 bases from V and 2 bases from J, with 12 bases between. There are 15 residues in the CDR3. From germline, CDR1 is MDHEN and CDR2 SYDVKM. The chain links TRBV28 to TRBJ2-5; D possibly corresponds to TRBD2 (5 bases). Sequenced material: blood, either unsorted or a sorted T cell fraction (not recorded which). The TCR originated in a male donor with ankylosing spondylitis. CDR3 bases: TGTGCCAGCAGTTTAGGTCTAGCCCCGCAAGAGACCCAGTACTTC. Translating gives CASSLGLAPQETQYF.